Each of the 28 T cell receptor beta chains below was sequenced from the same sample in a study of cytomegalovirus exposure and HLA in healthy donors. Researchers ran the PCR with 60 Vbeta and 13 Jbeta primers. Repertoires were generated with immunoSEQ multiplex PCR, while TCRdb's copy carries only in-frame clones and drops some. The sample comprises some 150,000 clones, 75% to 85% of which are singletons, and roughly 10% rests with the top ten. The sequencing input was PBMCs. The receptors originated from a man aged 50-59 years in good health and CMV-seropositive.

The rearrangement joins TRBV30 to TRBJ2-3, with TRBD2 matching 15 bases. This CDR3 is built from 15 residues. CDR1 and CDR2 (germline): GTSNPN, SVGIG (reference sequence). Trimming cost V 2 bases and J 4 bases; bases outside gene matches: 1. CDR3 residues: CAWSRTSGRADTQYF. The CDR3 DNA reads as TGTGCCTGGAGTCGGACTAGCGGGAGGGCAGATACGCAGTATTTT.

The chain combines TRBV11-1 with TRBJ2-1; TRBD1 aligns across 11 bases. The junction had 5 bases not matched to a gene; V was cut back by 5 bases and J by 8 bases. The germline CDR1 and CDR2 sequences are SGHAT and FQDESV (reference sequence). The CDR3 sequence is 14 residues long. Here the CDR3 DNA reads TGTGCCAGCAGCGAGGACAGGGGGCTGGATGAGCAGTTCTTC. Protein sequence: CASSEDRGLDEQFF.

As concerns this clone: The junction departs from germline at one end; a sequencing error may be responsible. The chain uses TRBV5-5 and TRBJ2-1, with D unresolved. The CDR3 extends over 16 amino acids. Germline CDR1 SGHKS, CDR2 YYEKEE (reference sequence). The CDR3 loop is CASSLGANPRYNGQFF. The CDR3 DNA is TGTGCCAGCAGCTTGGGGGCCAATCCTCGGTACAATGGGCAGTTCTTC.

The chain recombines TRBV9 with TRBJ2-2, with a tentative D call TRBD2 (5 bases). This CDR3 comprises 14 residues. V lost 4 bases, J lost 5 bases, and 12 bases lay in between. Germline V gene lookup returns CDR1 SGDLS and CDR2 YYNGEE. The CDR3 DNA follows: TGTGCCAGCAGCTTATTTCGGGGAACCGGGGAGCTGTTTTTT. Amino acid sequence: CASSLFRGTGELFF.

This sequence joins TRBV6-1 and TRBJ2-5, with 10 bases fitting TRBD2. Germline V CDR1 and CDR2: MNHNS, SASEGT. V trimming: 2 bases; J trimming: 5 bases; junction bases outside the gene matches: 8. CDR3 size: 16 residues. CDR3 nucleotides: TGTGCCAGCAGTGAACTAGCGGGAGAATTTAGGGAGACCCAGTACTTC. It specifies CASSELAGEFRETQYF.

The V and J genes are TRBV4-2 and TRBJ2-1; the D gene is possibly TRBD1 (7 bases). The CDR3 loop spans 16 amino acids. V was shortened by 3 bases and J by 1 base, with 13 bases between the two germline ends. Germline V CDR1 and CDR2: LGHNA, YNFKEQ. CDR3 DNA: TGTGCCAGCAGCCAGGCGGGACAGAAGTCCTACAATGAGCAGTTCTTC. The encoded protein is CASSQAGQKSYNEQFF.

The chain employs TRBV25-1 and TRBJ2-5; D perhaps matches TRBD2 (6 bases). Per the germline V gene, CDR1 is MGHDK and CDR2 is SYGVNS. Between the trimmed V and J ends, which lost 1 base and 1 base, there was a span of 16 bases. CDR3 length: 17 residues. The CDR3 reads CASSEWYGRGSQETQYF. Here the CDR3 DNA reads TGTGCCAGCAGTGAATGGTACGGGCGGGGAAGCCAAGAGACCCAGTACTTC.

The V call is TRBV11-2, the J call TRBJ1-1; D unclear. Trimming pared 2 bases from V and 7 bases from J, leaving 17 bases between. This CDR3 region has 15 residues. In germline, CDR1 is SGHAT, CDR2 FQNNGV. The CDR3 sequence: CASSLSKTPHNEAFF. For the CDR3, the DNA is TGTGCCAGCAGCTTAAGCAAGACACCTCATAATGAAGCTTTCTTT.

Here the CDR3 DNA reads TGTGCCAGCCGACAGGGCGAAGGCAATCAGCCCCAGCATTTT. This sequence encodes CASRQGEGNQPQHF. V gene TRBV6-5 combines with J gene TRBJ1-5; 7 positions agree with TRBD1. The ends lost 8 bases at V and 2 bases at J; junction bases unmatched: 6. Germline V gives CDR1 MNHEY, CDR2 SVGAGI. The CDR3 has 14 amino acids.

This chain connects TRBV6-5 to TRBJ1-1; tentatively, D is TRBD1 (6 bases). V was clipped by 7 bases and J by 7 bases, with 19 bases between them. This CDR3 contains 14 residues. Germline CDR1 MNHEY, CDR2 SVGAGI. The CDR3 loop is CASTNLAGGGEAFF. Here the CDR3 DNA reads TGTGCCAGCACTAACCTCGCGGGGGGCGGTGAAGCTTTCTTT.

The J gene is TRBJ2-3, the V gene TRBV2; no reliable D call. Per germline, CDR1 SNHLY and CDR2 FYNNEI. V lost 6 bases, J lost 3 bases, and 7 bases lay in between. This CDR3 is built from 12 residues. The DNA for the CDR3 is TGTGCCAGCAGGGAGTTGACAGATACGCAGTATTTT. Translation: CASRELTDTQYF.

In regard to this clone: This CDR3 is also generated by other DNA sequences in the sample. The chain recombines TRBV30 with TRBJ1-5, with 7 bases that match TRBD1. The germline V gene has CDR1 GTSNPN and CDR2 SVGIG (reference sequence). The ends lost 0 bases at V and 4 bases at J; junction bases unmatched: 0. The CDR3 sequence is 13 residues long. The CDR3 protein is CAWSVQGNQPQHF. DNA of the CDR3: TGTGCCTGGAGTGTACAGGGGAATCAGCCCCAGCATTTT.

The chain combines TRBV28 with TRBJ2-5; D unresolved. Trimming took 10 bases from V and 5 from J, leaving 14 bases between them. CDR1 MDHEN and CDR2 SYDVKM come from the germline V gene. The CDR3 totals 12 residues. The chain's CDR3 is CATTEGLETQYF. In nucleotides, the CDR3 is TGTGCCACAACAGAAGGCTTGGAGACCCAGTACTTC.

The J gene is TRBJ1-5, the V gene TRBV21-1. TRBV21-1 is a listed pseudogene. The CDR3 spans 14 residues. The CDR3 DNA follows: TGTGCCAGCAACACTACGGTTGGTAGTCAGCCCCAGCATTTT. This sequence encodes CASNTTVGSQPQHF.

V is TRBV15 and J is TRBJ1-2, with TRBD1 matching 10 bases. Germline values: CDR1 LNHNV, CDR2 YYDKDF (reference sequence). This CDR3 has 17 residues. The V gene end was trimmed by 0 bases and the J gene end by 5 bases; junction bases not matched to a gene: 9. DNA for the CDR3: TGTGCCACCAGCAGAGATAGGGACAGGGGAAGAGGGTATGGCTACACCTTC. The encoded protein is CATSRDRDRGRGYGYTF.

On this clone: Compared with germline, one end of the junction differs, possibly owing to a read error. This chain connects TRBV7-7 to TRBJ2-1; 9 bases agree with TRBD1. The germline CDR1 and CDR2 sequences are SSHAT and FNYEAQ (reference sequence). This CDR3 has 14 residues. The CDR3 DNA follows: TGTGCTAGCAAAGGGGAGACAGGGGGGAATGAGCAGTTCTTC. Translated: CASKGETGGNEQFF. Full variable domain (missing parts from reference TRBV7-7 and TRBJ2-1): GAGVSQSPRYKVTKRGQDVTLRCDPISSHATLYWYQQALGQGPEFLTYFNYEAQPDKSGLPSDRFSAERPEGSISTLTIQRTEQRDSAMYRCASKGETGGNEQFFGPGTRLTVL.

The V gene is TRBV6-1, the J gene TRBJ1-2; 8 bases agree with TRBD1. Germline V gene sequence: CDR1 MNHNS, CDR2 SASEGT. Unmatched junction bases numbered 2, after V lost 5 bases and J lost 3 bases. The CDR3 contains 13 residues. The CDR3 spells CASSSTGDYGYTF. The CDR3 DNA sequence: TGTGCCAGCAGTTCGACAGGGGACTATGGCTACACCTTC.

The genes are TRBV6-6 and TRBJ1-6, with a weak D call TRBD1 (6 bases). This CDR3 region has 16 residues. Looked up from germline, CDR1 is MNHNY and CDR2 is SVGAGI (reference sequence). Trimming removed 4 bases at V and 0 bases at J, with 10 bases between. DNA of the CDR3: TGTGCCAGCAGTTCGGACAGTAGCTCCTATAATTCACCCCTCCACTTT. Protein product: CASSSDSSSYNSPLHF.

This clone was seen just once. This CDR3 is also generated by other DNA sequences in the sample. This chain links TRBV13 with TRBJ2-2; 10 nucleotides agree with TRBD2. Germline CDR1 reads PRHDT; CDR2 reads FYEKMQ (reference sequence). The CDR3 runs to 17 residues. The V and J ends lost 5 bases and 8 bases, in that order; junction bases with no gene match: 14. The CDR3 DNA follows: TGTGCCAGCAGCACAGGGAGCGGGGGGGAACACGGAGGGGAGCTGTTTTTT. This gives the protein CASSTGSGGEHGGELFF.

The chain carries TRBV19 and TRBJ2-3; 8 bases align to TRBD2. V was pared by 3 bases and J by 3 bases, with 11 bases of the junction left unmatched. This CDR3 has 17 amino acids. Looked up from germline, CDR1 is LNHDA and CDR2 is SQIVND (reference sequence). The CDR3 DNA reads TGTGCCAGTAGTATGAAGCCAGCGGGAGCGGGGACAGATACGCAGTATTTT. Its protein is CASSMKPAGAGTDTQYF.

The chain is built from TRBV7-6 and TRBJ2-7; TRBD1 agrees at 7 bases. The germline V gene encodes CDR1 SGHVS and CDR2 FNYEAQ. CDR3 length: 15 residues. Unmatched junction bases numbered 8, after V lost 0 bases and J lost 6 bases. The CDR3 DNA follows: TGTGCCAGCAGCTTAGCGGGGACAGCTTTTATCGAGCAGTACTTC. Amino acid sequence: CASSLAGTAFIEQYF. Full variable domain (remainder filled in from reference TRBV7-6 and TRBJ2-7): GAGVSQSPRYKVTKRGQDVALRCDPISGHVSLYWYRQALGQGPEFLTYFNYEAQQDKSGLPNDRFSAERPEGSISTLTIQRTEQRDSAMYRCASSLAGTAFIEQYFGPGTRLTVT.

This chain uses TRBV9 with TRBJ2-7; 10 bases match TRBD1. From germline, CDR1 is SGDLS and CDR2 YYNGEE. V was clipped by 1 base and J by 6 bases; unmatched bases: 7. CDR3 size: 15 residues. For the CDR3, the DNA is TGTGCCAGCAGCGTAAAGGGACAGGGGATCGTCGAGCAGTACTTC. Encoded protein: CASSVKGQGIVEQYF.

The chain recombines TRBV19 with TRBJ2-2, with a possible D match to TRBD2 (5 bases). Trimming pared 5 bases from V and 6 bases from J, leaving 16 bases between. The germline gives CDR1 LNHDA, CDR2 SQIVND (reference sequence). The CDR3 totals 15 residues. The CDR3 spells CASSFWTGDSGELFF. The CDR3 region has the DNA TGTGCCAGTAGTTTCTGGACTGGGGATTCCGGGGAGCTGTTTTTT.

This clone was seen more than once but under ten times. V and J are TRBV18 and TRBJ2-2, with TRBD1 matching 9 bases. This CDR3 region has 15 residues. V shed 1 base and J 6 bases; nucleotides not matched to a gene: 3. Germline values: CDR1 KGHSH, CDR2 LQKENI. CDR3 DNA: TGTGCCAGCTCACCACTTGGACAGGGGTCCGGGGAGCTGTTTTTT. Encoded protein: CASSPLGQGSGELFF.

The genes are TRBV4-3 and TRBJ2-5, with D unresolved. With 0 bases removed from V and 5 bases from J, the gap between germline ends came to 13 bases. In germline, CDR1 is LGHNA, CDR2 YSLEER. CDR3 length equals 15 residues. The CDR3 region is CASSQDHDFGETQYF. The CDR3 coding sequence is TGCGCCAGCAGCCAAGATCATGACTTCGGGGAGACCCAGTACTTC.

The chain carries TRBV5-6 and TRBJ1-1; 9 nucleotides agree with TRBD1. Losses at the gene ends were 4 bases for V and 1 base for J; bases not matched to a gene: 5. The CDR3 runs 15 residues. Per germline, CDR1 SGHDT and CDR2 YYEEEE. CDR3 protein: CASSHLGQGNTEAFF. Here the CDR3 DNA reads TGTGCCAGCAGCCACCTGGGACAGGGGAACACTGAAGCTTTCTTT.

The V and J genes are TRBV29-1 and TRBJ2-1; 11 bases map to TRBD2. Germline CDR1 is SQVTM and CDR2 is ANQGSEA. The V segment lost 4 bases and the J segment 8 bases; nucleotides outside the gene matches: 10. CDR3 length equals 15 residues. CDR3 sequence (DNA): TGCAGCGTTGTCAGGGGCGCTAGCGGGGGGTATGAGCAGTTCTTC. Protein product: CSVVRGASGGYEQFF.

V usage is TRBV29-1 and J usage is TRBJ1-4; TRBD1 agrees at 9 bases. This CDR3 has 13 amino acids. The germline V gene has CDR1 SQVTM and CDR2 ANQGSEA. J gave up 2 bases and V 6 bases, and 1 base lay outside the gene matches. CDR3 sequence reads: CSVGQGTNEKLFF. DNA for the CDR3: TGCAGCGTCGGACAGGGGACTAATGAAAAACTGTTTTTT.